This T cell receptor (gamma chain) is drawn from a study of gamma-delta T cells after stem cell transplantation. By share, this clone ranks as medium-sized. J lost 2 bases, V lost 0 bases, and 1 base had no gene match. From germline, CDR1 is EGSNGY and CDR2 YDSYNSKV. This CDR3 spans 13 amino acids. TCRdb re-called the RT-PCR reads using CATT. Here the sample spans 1,500 to 2,000 gamma-chain clones, roughly 3.3% being singletons. The chain joins TRGV2 to TRGJ1 or TRGJ2. This TCR derives from a human donor. It is not recorded whose cells these are; they may come from a transplant donor. Sequences were obtained from gamma-delta T cells. The CDR3 loop is CATWDGHYYKKLF. The DNA for the CDR3 is TGTGCCACCTGGGACGGGCATTATTATAAGAAACTCTTT.